Reported below is one TCR beta chain. TCRdb reprocessed the 5' RACE reads with MiXCR, giving one entry per CDR3 protein. Of fewer than 350,000 distinct CDR3 sequences listed, roughly 15% are singletons. The data derive from a study of T-cell memory formation after mild COVID-19. The CDR3 is 13 amino acids. Germline assignment: CDR1 KGHSH and CDR2 LQKENI. Trimming removed 5 bases from V and 6 bases from J, with 14 bases in between. The receptor's source is a man younger than 30 who had mild COVID-19 (a few samples of this study predate the infection). Cell type and time point are not known. The specimen was PBMCs or a T cell subset sorted from them (not recorded which). This chain joins TRBV18 and TRBJ2-7; D might be TRBD1 (6 bases). CDR3 sequence: CASSTGFGGEQYV. The DNA of the CDR3 is TGTGCCAGCTCAACAGGGTTTGGTGGCGAGCAGTACGTC.